This TCR beta chain was recovered during a study of blood T cell repertoires in COVID-19. The CDR3 is 13 amino acids. Germline V CDR1 and CDR2: SNHLY, FYNNEI. Trimming cost V 6 bases and J 4 bases; bases outside gene matches: 3. Original processing methods: Researchers report that nucleated cell counts were estimated from reference gene primer amplification. The assay was immunoSEQ multiplex PCR, and TCRdb's table has in-frame clones only and misses some. Clone size and the V and J calls come from that table; the DNA yielded D and trimming. Among 80,000 to 100,000 clones listed, 70% to 90% were seen once.

Sequencing was carried out using peripheral blood. The genes are TRBV2 and TRBJ2-5, with 9 nucleotides matching TRBD1. The receptor was derived from a man in his sixties or seventies with acute or convalescent COVID-19. In DNA, the CDR3 is TGTGCCAGCAGCCCGGGACAGGGAGAGACCCAGTACTTC. Translating gives CASSPGQGETQYF.